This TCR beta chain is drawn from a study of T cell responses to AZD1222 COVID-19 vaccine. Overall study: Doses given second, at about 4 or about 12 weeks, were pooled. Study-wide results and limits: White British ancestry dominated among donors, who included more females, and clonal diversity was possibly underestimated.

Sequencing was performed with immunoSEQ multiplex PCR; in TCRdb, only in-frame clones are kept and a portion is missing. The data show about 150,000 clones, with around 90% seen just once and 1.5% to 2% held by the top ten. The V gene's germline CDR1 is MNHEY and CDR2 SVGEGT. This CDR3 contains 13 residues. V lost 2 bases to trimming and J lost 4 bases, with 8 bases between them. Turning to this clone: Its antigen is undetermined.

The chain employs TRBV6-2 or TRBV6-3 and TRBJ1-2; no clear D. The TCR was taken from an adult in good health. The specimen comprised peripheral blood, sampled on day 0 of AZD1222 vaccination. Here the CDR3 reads CASSYRPAYGYTF. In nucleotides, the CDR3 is TGTGCCAGCAGTTACCGGCCTGCCTATGGCTACACCTTC.